This T cell receptor beta chain stems from a study of blood T cells in healthy people across ages. Concerning this clonotype: Antigen specificity is unknown.

The CDR3 is 15 amino acids. V lost 6 bases and J lost 6, with 17 bases in between. Study observations and caveats: TCR beta diversity, measured per million T cells, fell in a roughly linear way with age.

A sample-barcoded 5' primer and a J-beta primer mix were used in a second PCR of about 7 to 12 cycles. Each CDR3 protein is one row after TCRdb ran MiXCR on the 5' RACE reads. The sample contains almost 800,000 distinct CDR3 sequences, about 62% of which appear only once. The gene calls are TRBV12-3 or TRBV12-4 and TRBJ2-2; D is uncertain. This clonotype was sampled from a man younger than 40 in good health. The sequenced sample was blood. DNA of the CDR3: TGTGCCAGCAGCCCGACGGTTAGTTGGGCCGGGGAGCTGTTTTTT. Its translation is CASSPTVSWAGELFF.